A single sample gave rise to the 9 T cell receptor beta chains below, sequenced in a study of T cell responses to AZD1222 COVID-19 vaccine. TCRdb keeps only in-frame clones here, not all; method: immunoSEQ multiplex PCR. The repertoire holds approximately 190,000 clones, with approximately 93% as singletons. The source was peripheral blood, collected 28 days after the second AZD1222 dose. The receptors stem from an adult who received the AZD1222 COVID-19 vaccine.

The chain recombines TRBV7-2 with TRBJ2-7; TRBD1 aligns across 10 bases. The germline CDR1 and CDR2 sequences are SGHTA and FQGNSA. The CDR3 totals 16 residues. V was clipped by 3 bases and J by 0 bases; unmatched bases: 5. The CDR3, as DNA: TGTGCCAGCAGCTTGTCGGGACAGGGGAGCTCCTACGAGCAGTACTTC. As protein: CASSLSGQGSSYEQYF.

This clone was seen only once. The rearrangement joins TRBV4-2 to TRBJ1-2; D is unclear. The CDR3 totals 14 residues. Trimming removed 4 bases at V and 0 bases at J, with 9 bases between. Germline loops: CDR1 LGHNA, CDR2 YNFKEQ. For the CDR3, the DNA is TGTGCCAGCAGCCTAGACCGTTCTAACTATGGCTACACCTTC. Amino acids: CASSLDRSNYGYTF.

This clone came up once. This chain connects TRBV5-1 to TRBJ2-3; 13 positions agree with TRBD2. The CDR3 is 16 residues long. Germline CDR1 SGHRS, CDR2 YFSETQ. The J segment lost 2 bases and the V segment lost 6 bases, leaving 6 bases of the junction unmatched. The DNA of the CDR3 is TGCGCCAGCAACAAAGGACTAGCGGGGGCCACAGATACGCAGTATTTT. This encodes CASNKGLAGATDTQYF.

This chain connects TRBV6-5 to TRBJ2-7, with 7 bases fitting TRBD2. V lost 5 bases and J lost 0; bases outside the gene matches: 7. The CDR3 is 15 residues long. In germline, CDR1 is MNHEY, CDR2 SVGAGI. The CDR3 coding sequence is TGTGCCAGCAGTCCAAGCGGGGCCAGCTCCTACGAGCAGTACTTC. It specifies CASSPSGASSYEQYF.

The chain carries TRBV19 and TRBJ2-2, with 8 nucleotides matching TRBD2. J was trimmed by 6 bases and V by 7 bases; bases with no gene match: 10. There are 15 residues in the CDR3. Germline V gene lookup returns CDR1 LNHDA and CDR2 SQIVND (reference sequence). In DNA, the CDR3 is TGTGCCAGTACACTCCGGGGGGGCCCAGCCGGGGAGCTGTTTTTT. Amino acids: CASTLRGGPAGELFF.

The rearrangement joins TRBV5-1 to TRBJ1-6; a possible D gene is TRBD1 (5 bases). The CDR3 length is 14 residues. Per the germline V gene, CDR1 is SGHRS and CDR2 is YFSETQ. The V gene lost 0 bases and the J gene lost 5 bases, with 6 bases spanning the gap. CDR3 in DNA: TGCGCCAGCAGCTTGGGCAGGGATAATTCACCCCTCCACTTT. It codes for CASSLGRDNSPLHF.

The J gene is TRBJ2-7, the V gene TRBV7-7, with D maybe TRBD2 (6 bases). Germline CDR1 and CDR2: SSHAT and FNYEAQ (reference sequence). V was trimmed by 5 bases and J by 8 bases, leaving 16 bases between them. The CDR3 extends over 13 amino acids. CDR3 sequence reads: CASSPQWGEKQYF. The CDR3 coding sequence is TGTGCCAGCAGCCCCCAGTGGGGGGAGAAGCAGTACTTC.

The rearrangement joins TRBV28 to TRBJ1-2; 8 positions agree with TRBD1. The V and J ends lost 7 bases and 5 bases, in that order; junction bases with no gene match: 6. There are 13 residues in the CDR3. Per the germline V gene, CDR1 is MDHEN and CDR2 is SYDVKM. The CDR3, as DNA: TGTGCCAGCACCTCAGGGGGCAGGTATGGCTACACCTTC. Translated, it gives CASTSGGRYGYTF.

The chain couples TRBV2 to TRBJ1-4, with TRBD1 matching over 7 bases. Germline loops: CDR1 SNHLY, CDR2 FYNNEI. With 6 bases clipped from V and 8 bases from J, the junction kept 9 bases outside the gene matches. The CDR3 length is 14 residues. CDR3 nucleotide sequence: TGTGCCAGCAGCGGACAGGCCCAGACGGAAAAACTGTTTTTT. Amino acids: CASSGQAQTEKLFF. Variable domain in full (rest from reference TRBV2 and TRBJ1-4): EPEVTQTPSHQVTQMGQEVILRCVPISNHLYFYWYRQILGQKVEFLVSFYNNEISEKSEIFDDQFSVERPDGSNFTLKIRSTKLEDSAMYFCASSGQAQTEKLFFGSGTQLSVL.